The 24 T cell receptor beta chains below were found in one sample sequenced in a study of blood T cell repertoires in COVID-19. Clones were read by immunoSEQ multiplex PCR, and TCRdb kept only the in-frame ones, dropping some. In the table there are about 350,000 clones, approximately 89% of which are singletons. The sequencing input was peripheral blood. The receptor set was obtained from a woman aged 55-69 years with COVID-19, enrolled during active disease.

This clone was counted once. The gene calls are TRBV7-9 and TRBJ1-2; D is ambiguous. With 4 bases removed from V and 8 bases from J, the gap between germline ends came to 8 bases. There are 11 residues in the CDR3. Germline CDR1 is SEHNR and CDR2 is FQNEAQ (reference sequence). CDR3 residues: CASSSIGGYTF. CDR3 coding DNA: TGTGCCAGCAGCTCCATCGGGGGCTACACCTTC.

This chain links TRBV29-1 with TRBJ1-2, with unresolved D. This CDR3 region has 11 residues. Germline V gene data show CDR1 as SQVTM and CDR2 as ANQGSEA. V was pared by 4 bases and J by 1 base, with 4 bases between. CDR3 DNA sequence: TGCAGCGTTGCACATAACTATGGCTACACCTTC. Protein product: CSVAHNYGYTF.

The rearrangement joins TRBV7-9 to TRBJ2-3; a weak D match, TRBD2 (6 bases). This CDR3 comprises 13 residues. Trimming stripped 2 bases from V and 6 bases from J, with 9 bases between. CDR1 and CDR2 from the germline V gene are SEHNR and FQNEAQ (reference sequence). For the CDR3, the DNA is TGTGCCAGCAGCTTAATGGAGGGGGATACGCAGTATTTT. Translated: CASSLMEGDTQYF. The full variable domain, completed using reference TRBV7-9 and TRBJ2-3, is DTGVSQNPRHKITKRGQNVTFRCDPISEHNRLYWYRQTLGQGPEFLTYFQNEAQLEKSRLLSDRFSAERPKGSFSTLEIQRTEQGDSAMYLCASSLMEGDTQYFGPGTRLTVL.

V usage is TRBV25-1 and J usage is TRBJ2-7, with 9 bases fitting TRBD1. The trim removed 7 bases at V and 6 bases at J, leaving 10 bases unmatched. Looked up from germline, CDR1 is MGHDK and CDR2 is SYGVNS. The CDR3 loop spans 14 amino acids. The CDR3 DNA reads as TGTGCCAGCATATCACAGGGGGCGGTCGCCGAGCAGTACTTC. It translates to CASISQGAVAEQYF.

On this clone itself: The junction shows a germline mismatch at one end, possibly a read error. The V and J genes are TRBV7-7 and TRBJ1-5; a weak D match, TRBD1 (5 bases). The CDR3 length is 14 residues. Germline V CDR1 and CDR2: SSHAT, FNYEAQ (reference sequence). CDR3 amino acids: CASSPTGGVTPQHF. CDR3 DNA: TGTGCTAGCAGCCCCACGGGGGGAGTTACTCCCCAGCATTTT.

The chain joins TRBV19 to TRBJ2-5; 9 nucleotides line up with TRBD1. Trimming at V came to 4 bases and at J to 9 bases, leaving 9 bases not matched to a gene. This CDR3 region has 14 residues. The germline V gene has CDR1 LNHDA and CDR2 SQIVND (reference sequence). CDR3 loop: CASSSGTGQTAQYF. The CDR3 DNA reads as TGTGCCAGTAGTAGTGGGACAGGGCAAACTGCCCAGTACTTC.

V is TRBV7-9 and J is TRBJ1-6; 7 bases map to TRBD1. With V trimmed by 6 bases and J by 8 bases, 4 bases remained unmatched. Germline CDR1 SEHNR, CDR2 FQNEAQ (reference sequence). The CDR3 covers 13 residues. This chain's CDR3 is CASRPQGDSPLHF. In nucleotides, the CDR3 is TGTGCCAGCAGACCCCAGGGGGATTCACCCCTCCACTTT. The full variable domain, completed using reference TRBV7-9 and TRBJ1-6, is DTGVSQNPRHKITKRGQNVTFRCDPISEHNRLYWYRQTLGQGPEFLTYFQNEAQLEKSRLLSDRFSAERPKGSFSTLEIQRTEQGDSAMYLCASRPQGDSPLHFGNGTRLTVT.

The chain couples TRBV29-1 to TRBJ1-2; 9 bases are a match to TRBD1. This CDR3 is built from 11 residues. The germline V gene encodes CDR1 SQVTM and CDR2 ANQGSEA. V gave up 7 bases and J gave up 5 bases; unmatched junction bases: 2. CDR3: CSAQGAYGYTF. Here the CDR3 DNA reads TGCAGCGCACAGGGGGCGTATGGCTACACCTTC.

Here the CDR3 reads CASSQGVGTEAFF. DNA for the CDR3: TGTGCCAGCAGCCAGGGTGTTGGCACTGAAGCTTTCTTT. The chain joins TRBV6-5 to TRBJ1-1, with a tentative D call TRBD1 (5 bases). This CDR3 spans 13 amino acids. Trimming pared 6 bases from V and 4 bases from J, leaving 12 bases between. Germline CDR1 MNHEY, CDR2 SVGAGI.

Regarding this clone: In the same sample, other DNA sequences code for this CDR3. The chain is built from TRBV7-9 and TRBJ1-5; 7 bases align to TRBD1. The germline gives CDR1 SEHNR, CDR2 FQNEAQ (reference sequence). This CDR3 contains 15 residues. V was pared by 1 base and J by 2 bases, with 2 bases of the junction left unmatched. CDR3 region: CASSLGTGGNQPQHF. CDR3 nucleotides: TGTGCCAGCAGCTTAGGGACAGGAGGCAATCAGCCCCAGCATTTT.

The chain carries TRBV10-3 and TRBJ2-5; the D gene is possibly TRBD1 (6 bases). There are 15 residues in the CDR3. Germline V gene sequence: CDR1 ENHRY, CDR2 SYGVKD. V lost 2 bases to trimming and J lost 1 base, with 11 bases between them. The CDR3, as DNA: TGTGCCATCAGTGAGCCTGAGGGGGTCCAAGAGACCCAGTACTTC. Translation: CAISEPEGVQETQYF.

The chain couples TRBV6-5 to TRBJ2-5, with TRBD2 matching over 14 bases. Germline-derived CDR1 and CDR2 are MNHEY and SVGAGI. Trimming cost V 6 bases and J 12 bases; bases outside gene matches: 12. This CDR3 spans 15 amino acids. CDR3 coding DNA: TGTGCCAGCAGCGTTCCCGGGACTAGCGGGGGTCCGAAGTACTTC. Its translation is CASSVPGTSGGPKYF.

The V and J genes are TRBV2 and TRBJ2-5; 8 nucleotides align to TRBD2. CDR1 is SNHLY, CDR2 FYNNEI, per germline. The CDR3 has 15 residues. The J segment lost 5 bases and the V segment lost 3 bases, leaving 8 bases of the junction unmatched. CDR3 in DNA: TGTGCCAGCAGTGACCCGGGGGGGATTAGGGAGACCCAGTACTTC. Translation gives CASSDPGGIRETQYF.

V is TRBV7-6 and J is TRBJ1-3; D is unclear. The germline V gene has CDR1 SGHVS and CDR2 FNYEAQ. Trimming left V 8 bases short and J 4 bases short, with 6 bases between. The CDR3 is 11 residues long. DNA of the CDR3: TGTGCCAGCGAAGCAGGAAACACCATATATTTT. Amino acids: CASEAGNTIYF.

The V gene is TRBV6-5, the J gene TRBJ1-5, with 7 bases lining up with TRBD1. CDR1 is MNHEY and CDR2 is SVGAGI in the germline V gene. V lost 6 bases, J lost 4 bases, and 6 bases stayed unmatched. This CDR3 region has 14 residues. The CDR3 region has the DNA TGTGCCAGCAGAGAGGGACAGCGGAATCAGCCCCAGCATTTT. Its translation: CASREGQRNQPQHF.

Only one count was recorded for this clone. This chain uses TRBV15 with TRBJ1-1; D is unclear. Per germline, CDR1 LNHNV and CDR2 YYDKDF (reference sequence). Trimming left V 0 bases short and J 4 bases short, with 12 bases between. The CDR3 spans 15 residues. As DNA, the CDR3 is TGTGCCACCAGCAGAGATCTAGCGGGGAGCACTGAAGCTTTCTTT. This encodes CATSRDLAGSTEAFF.

V is TRBV30 and J is TRBJ1-5; the match to TRBD1 covers 9 bases. With V trimmed by 2 bases and J by 7 bases, 3 bases remained unmatched. This CDR3 is built from 13 residues. Germline loops: CDR1 GTSNPN, CDR2 SVGIG (reference sequence). CDR3 DNA: TGTGCCTGGAGTCAACAGGGGGCACAGCCCCAGCATTTT. The encoded protein is CAWSQQGAQPQHF.

The gene calls are TRBV15 and TRBJ1-2; TRBD1 matches at 9 bases. The CDR3 extends over 14 amino acids. From germline, CDR1 is LNHNV and CDR2 YYDKDF (reference sequence). With V trimmed by 1 base and J by 8 bases, 5 bases remained unmatched. CDR3 sequence reads: CATSRVTGGRGYTF. Here the CDR3 DNA reads TGTGCCACCAGCAGAGTGACAGGGGGGAGAGGCTACACCTTC.

The chain uses TRBV6-2 or TRBV6-3 and TRBJ1-1, with 8 bases aligning to TRBD1. V lost 1 base, J lost 1 base, and 5 bases stayed unmatched. The germline V gene encodes CDR1 MNHEY and CDR2 SVGEGT. The CDR3 contains 16 residues. The CDR3 protein is CASSYLSGTGNTEAFF. The CDR3 DNA sequence: TGTGCCAGCAGTTACTTATCCGGGACAGGGAACACTGAAGCTTTCTTT.

This clone has only one observation. The chain carries TRBV27 and TRBJ2-1, with a tentative D call TRBD2 (5 bases). Germline V gene sequence: CDR1 MNHEY, CDR2 SMNVEV (reference sequence). This CDR3 region has 16 residues. V was shortened by 3 bases and J by 4 bases, with 16 bases between the two germline ends. The CDR3 here is CASSFASNRLYNEQFF. Here the CDR3 DNA reads TGTGCCAGCAGTTTCGCCTCGAACAGACTATACAATGAGCAGTTCTTC.

The chain joins TRBV27 to TRBJ2-7; no firm D call. This CDR3 is 14 amino acids long. CDR1 and CDR2 from the germline V gene are MNHEY and SMNVEV (reference sequence). V dropped 6 bases and J dropped 0 bases, with 12 bases sitting between them. The CDR3 DNA is TGTGCCAGCAGCCCCCAACAGAGCTCCTACGAGCAGTACTTC. Translated, it gives CASSPQQSSYEQYF.

The chain links TRBV5-1 to TRBJ2-6, with a possible D match to TRBD2 (6 bases). Germline CDR1 reads SGHRS; CDR2 reads YFSETQ. V lost 4 bases and J 1 base, leaving 12 bases between the germline ends. The CDR3 sequence is 16 residues long. The CDR3 region has the DNA TGCGCCAGCAGCGGGAGGACCGGTTCTGGGGCCAACGTCCTGACTTTC. Translation: CASSGRTGSGANVLTF.

This clone was recorded once. The V and J genes are TRBV13 and TRBJ2-6; D remains ambiguous. V was trimmed by 2 bases and J by 4 bases, leaving 9 bases between them. From germline, CDR1 is PRHDT and CDR2 FYEKMQ (reference sequence). The CDR3 sequence is 15 residues long. The CDR3 protein is CASSLIRPGANVLTF. CDR3 DNA sequence: TGTGCCAGCAGCTTAATCCGTCCGGGGGCCAACGTCCTGACTTTC.

The V gene is TRBV6-5, the J gene TRBJ1-5, with 7 nucleotides matching TRBD1. Germline V lookup: CDR1 MNHEY, CDR2 SVGAGI. The CDR3 covers 14 residues. Germline trimming cut 5 bases from V and 1 base from J; bases unmatched to any gene: 2. CDR3: CASSTTGSNQPQHF. The CDR3 nucleotides read TGTGCCAGCAGTACGACAGGGAGCAATCAGCCCCAGCATTTT.